Shown below are 4 T cell receptor beta chains from a single sample sequenced in a study of T cell responses to AZD1222 COVID-19 vaccine (dated by TCRdb to 2020 to 2022). The time point tag for this specimen amounts to: baseline before first vaccination. Library prep was done by the immunoSEQ multiplex PCR assay. TCRdb's version of the immuneACCESS table is confined to in-frame rearrangements and falls short of the full clone set. An unresolved V gene accounts for under half of the shortfall where checked; the remainder is of unknown origin. Across this sample there are around 140,000 clones, with 80% to 90% seen only once. Less than 9.5% of the sample comes from the top ten. The specimen was peripheral blood, collected on day 0 of AZD1222 vaccination. Receptors originate from an adult in good health.

This chain joins TRBV5-6 and TRBJ2-4; D call uncertain. The V gene's germline CDR1 is SGHDT and CDR2 YYEEEE. The CDR3 is made up of 14 amino acids. Trimming left V 0 bases short and J 7 bases short, with 11 bases between. In DNA form, the CDR3 reads TGTGCCAGCAGCTTGGCCGTGTCAAGGAACATTCAGTACTTC. Translated: CASSLAVSRNIQYF.

This sequence joins TRBV11-3 and TRBJ2-2, with 10 bases aligning to TRBD2. This CDR3 has 15 amino acids. Looked up from germline, CDR1 is SGHNT and CDR2 is YENEEA. V lost 2 bases, J lost 4 bases, and 1 base stayed unmatched. CDR3 sequence: CASSLLAGGTGELFF. CDR3 sequence (DNA): TGTGCCAGCAGCTTATTAGCGGGAGGCACCGGGGAGCTGTTTTTT. Using reference TRBV11-3 and TRBJ2-2 for the parts outside the CDR3, the full variable domain is EAGVVQSPRYKIIEKKQPVAFWCNPISGHNTLYWYLQNLGQGPELLIRYENEEAVDDSQLPKDRFSAERLKGVDSTLKIQPAELGDSAVYLCASSLLAGGTGELFFGEGSRLTVL.

The chain uses TRBV5-1 and TRBJ2-1; D is undetermined. The V gene lost 0 bases and the J gene lost 1 base, with 8 bases spanning the gap. Per germline, CDR1 SGHRS and CDR2 YFSETQ. CDR3 length: 15 amino acids. The CDR3 region has the DNA TGCGCCAGCAGCTTGGCTGCGGTGTCCTACAATGAGCAGTTCTTC. Amino acids: CASSLAAVSYNEQFF.

V gene TRBV11-2 combines with J gene TRBJ1-1; no clear D gene. The CDR3 runs 13 residues. Trimming shortened V by 1 base and J by 7 bases, and 10 bases separated the two germline ends. The V gene's germline CDR1 is SGHAT and CDR2 FQNNGV. The CDR3 is CASSLGQEDEAFF. The DNA for the CDR3 is TGTGCCAGCAGCTTAGGGCAGGAAGATGAAGCTTTCTTT.